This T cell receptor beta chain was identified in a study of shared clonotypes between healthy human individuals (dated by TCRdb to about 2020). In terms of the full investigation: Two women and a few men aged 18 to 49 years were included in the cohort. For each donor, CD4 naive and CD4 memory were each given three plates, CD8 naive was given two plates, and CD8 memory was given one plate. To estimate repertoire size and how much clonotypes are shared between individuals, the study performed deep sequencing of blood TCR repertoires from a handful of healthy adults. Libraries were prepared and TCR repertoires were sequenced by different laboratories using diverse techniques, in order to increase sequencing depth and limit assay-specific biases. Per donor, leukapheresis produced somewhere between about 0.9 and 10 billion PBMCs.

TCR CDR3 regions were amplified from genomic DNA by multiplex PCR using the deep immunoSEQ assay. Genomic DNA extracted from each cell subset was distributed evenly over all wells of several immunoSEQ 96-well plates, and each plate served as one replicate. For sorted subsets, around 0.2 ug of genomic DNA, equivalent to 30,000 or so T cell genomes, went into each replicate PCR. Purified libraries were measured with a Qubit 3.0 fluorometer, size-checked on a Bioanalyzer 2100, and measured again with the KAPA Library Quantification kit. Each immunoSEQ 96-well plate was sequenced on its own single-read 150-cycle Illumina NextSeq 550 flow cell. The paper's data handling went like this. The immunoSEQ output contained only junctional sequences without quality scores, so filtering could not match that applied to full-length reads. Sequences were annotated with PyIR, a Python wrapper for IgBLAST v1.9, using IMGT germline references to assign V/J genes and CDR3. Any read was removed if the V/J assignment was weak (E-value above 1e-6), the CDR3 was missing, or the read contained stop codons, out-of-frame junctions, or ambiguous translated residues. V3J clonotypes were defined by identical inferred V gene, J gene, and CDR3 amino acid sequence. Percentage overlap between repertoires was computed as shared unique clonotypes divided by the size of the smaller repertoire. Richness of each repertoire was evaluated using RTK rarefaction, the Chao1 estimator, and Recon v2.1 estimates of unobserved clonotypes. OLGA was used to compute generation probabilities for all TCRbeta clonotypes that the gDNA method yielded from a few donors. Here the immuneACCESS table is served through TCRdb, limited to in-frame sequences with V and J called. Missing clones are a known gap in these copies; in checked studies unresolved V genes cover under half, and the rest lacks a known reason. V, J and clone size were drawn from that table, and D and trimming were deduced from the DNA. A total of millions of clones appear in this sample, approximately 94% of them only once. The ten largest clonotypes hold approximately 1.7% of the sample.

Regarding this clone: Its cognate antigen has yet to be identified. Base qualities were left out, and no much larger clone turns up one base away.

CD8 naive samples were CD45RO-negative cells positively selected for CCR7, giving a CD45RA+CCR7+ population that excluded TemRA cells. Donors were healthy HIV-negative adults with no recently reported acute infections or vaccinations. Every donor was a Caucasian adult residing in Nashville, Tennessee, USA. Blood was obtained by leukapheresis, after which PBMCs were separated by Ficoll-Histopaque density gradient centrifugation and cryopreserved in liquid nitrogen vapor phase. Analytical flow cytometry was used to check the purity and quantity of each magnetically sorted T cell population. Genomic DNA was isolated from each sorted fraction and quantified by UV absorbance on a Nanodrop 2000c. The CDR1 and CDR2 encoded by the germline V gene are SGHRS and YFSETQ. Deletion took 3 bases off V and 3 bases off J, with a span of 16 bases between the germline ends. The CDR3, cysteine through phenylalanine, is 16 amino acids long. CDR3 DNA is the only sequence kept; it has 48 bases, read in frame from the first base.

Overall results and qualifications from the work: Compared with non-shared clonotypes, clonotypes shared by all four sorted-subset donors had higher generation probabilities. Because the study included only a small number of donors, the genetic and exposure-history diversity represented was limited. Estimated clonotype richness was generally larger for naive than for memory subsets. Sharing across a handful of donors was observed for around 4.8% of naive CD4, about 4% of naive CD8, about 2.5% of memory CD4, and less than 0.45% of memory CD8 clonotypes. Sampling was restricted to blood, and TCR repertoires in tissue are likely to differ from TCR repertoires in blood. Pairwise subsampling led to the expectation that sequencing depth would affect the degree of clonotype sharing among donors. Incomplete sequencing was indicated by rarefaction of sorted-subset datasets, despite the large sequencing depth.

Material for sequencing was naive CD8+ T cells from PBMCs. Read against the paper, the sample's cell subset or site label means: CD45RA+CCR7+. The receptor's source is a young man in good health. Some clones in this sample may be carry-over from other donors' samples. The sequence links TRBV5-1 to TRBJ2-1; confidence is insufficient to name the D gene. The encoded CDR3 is CASSSEGGGFYNEQFF. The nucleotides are TGCGCCAGCAGCTCGGAAGGTGGTGGGTTCTACAATGAGCAGTTCTTC.